The text below deals with one TCR beta chain. Its specificity is unknown. This sample stems from a study of T cell repertoires in cytomegalovirus infection. Study conclusions and caveats: Dominating the ex vivo response were TCR beta clonotypes that were CMV-specific and HLA-C-restricted.

TCRdb called the reads again in MiXCR, with one record for every CDR3 protein. The sample includes more than 400,000 distinct CDR3 sequences, roughly 29% of them seen just once. Germline-derived CDR1 and CDR2 are MDHEN and SYDVKM. This CDR3 is built from 15 residues. The V gene lost 6 bases and the J gene lost 1 base, with 14 bases spanning the gap. The TCR originated in a human donor in good health (CMV status not recorded). Some clones in this sample may be carry-over from other donors' samples. Material: PBMCs. This chain links TRBV28 with TRBJ2-3, with D perhaps TRBD1 (6 bases). Written as DNA, the CDR3 is TGTGCCAGCAGCCGGGACACGGGTGGCACAGATACGCAGTATTTT. It encodes CASSRDTGGTDTQYF. The whole variable domain, remainder taken from reference TRBV28 and TRBJ2-3, is DVKVTQSSRYLVKRTGEKVFLECVQDMDHENMFWYRQDPGLGLRLIYFSYDVKMKEKGDIPEGYSVSREKKERFSLILESASTNQTSMYLCASSRDTGGTDTQYFGPGTRLTVL.